This TCR beta chain was recorded in a study of response to subunit inactivated influenza vaccine. This clonotype was detected ten times or more. Its target is unknown. Notes on the study in general: It was suggested by the authors that few new T cells are recruited by each seasonal influenza vaccination.

This CDR3 comprises 15 residues. The V and J ends lost 2 bases and 3 bases, in that order; junction bases with no gene match: 7. Germline CDR1 reads ENHRY; CDR2 reads SYGVKD. TCRdb redid the calling of the RT-PCR reads with MiXCR, one entry per CDR3 protein. The sample holds almost 600,000 distinct CDR3 sequences; 11% to 15% are singletons and the top ten take around 10%. The sequences come from PBMCs from blood, collected 11 to 12 days after vaccination. The source is a man aged 50 or older who received an inactivated influenza vaccine. The chain combines TRBV10-3 with TRBJ2-7, with 7 bases matching TRBD1. The CDR3 sequence is CAISEQMAGGYEQYF. In DNA form, the CDR3 reads TGTGCCATCAGTGAGCAAATGGCAGGGGGCTACGAGCAGTACTTC.